The next 25 T cell receptor beta chains were all read from a single sample in a study of blood T cells in healthy people across ages. Through a sample-barcoded 5' primer and a J-beta primer mix, a second PCR was run for roughly 7 to 11 cycles. From the 5' RACE reads, TCRdb called clonotypes with MiXCR, one entry per CDR3 protein. Among about 1.1 million distinct CDR3 sequences, around two fifths were seen once, and the ten largest hold around 13%. Source material: blood. These receptors all stem from a man between 18 and 35 years old in good health.

The rearrangement links TRBV7-9 to TRBJ1-2; the match to TRBD1 covers 11 bases. The V gene's germline CDR1 is SEHNR and CDR2 FQNEAQ (reference sequence). The V and J ends lost 5 bases and 4 bases, in that order; junction bases with no gene match: 6. The CDR3 is 15 amino acids. CDR3 protein: CASSPRTGGLYGYTF. Here the CDR3 DNA reads TGTGCCAGCAGCCCGCGGACAGGGGGCCTCTATGGCTACACCTTC.

The chain combines TRBV15 with TRBJ2-3; 13 nucleotides match TRBD2. The V gene end was trimmed by 9 bases and the J gene end by 7 bases; junction bases not matched to a gene: 7. This CDR3 has 14 amino acids. Germline V lookup: CDR1 LNHNV, CDR2 YYDKDF (reference sequence). CDR3 amino acids: CATTTSGGVNTQYF. CDR3 sequence (DNA): TGTGCCACAACTACTAGCGGGGGGGTAAATACGCAGTATTTT.

A few counts support this clonotype. V is TRBV6-6 and J is TRBJ1-2; TRBD1 matches at 8 bases. J gave up 3 bases and V 2 bases, and 11 bases lay outside the gene matches. CDR3 length: 17 residues. Germline V gene data show CDR1 as MNHNY and CDR2 as SVGAGI (reference sequence). The CDR3 DNA reads as TGTGCCAGCAGTTACCAGACAGGGGCCTACCTGGACTATGGCTACACCTTC. It codes for CASSYQTGAYLDYGYTF.

V gene TRBV2 combines with J gene TRBJ2-4; D is uncertain. The J call could be wrong; TRBJ2-5 is a better fit for the DNA end. This CDR3 is built from 14 residues. CDR1 and CDR2 from the germline V gene are SNHLY and FYNNEI. Here the CDR3 DNA reads TGTGCCAGCAGTTTCAGGATCACCCAAGAGACCCAGTACTTC. This sequence encodes CASSFRITQETQYF.

A few counts support this clonotype. The V gene is TRBV7-2, the J gene TRBJ1-6; no firm D call. This CDR3 contains 17 residues. Trimming pared 3 bases from V and 7 bases from J, leaving 19 bases between. CDR1 is SGHTA and CDR2 is FQGNSA in the germline V gene. The CDR3 sequence is CASSFVYGLDRNSPLHF. The CDR3 DNA reads as TGTGCCAGCAGCTTTGTTTACGGTTTAGATCGGAATTCACCCCTCCACTTT.

J is TRBJ2-1 and V is TRBV27; 8 bases are shared with TRBD1. The end of the DNA fits TRBJ2-7 better, so the J call may be wrong. This CDR3 comprises 17 residues. Germline V gene lookup returns CDR1 MNHEY and CDR2 SMNVEV (reference sequence). CDR3 sequence: CASSILKTGVLNNEQYF. CDR3 coding DNA: TGTGCCAGCAGTATATTAAAGACAGGGGTATTAAACAATGAGCAGTACTTC.

This chain connects TRBV7-2 to TRBJ2-7; no reliable D call. Germline CDR1 SGHTA, CDR2 FQGNSA. Trimming took off 1 base at V and 3 bases at J, with 10 bases between the two ends. The CDR3 has 14 amino acids. The CDR3: CASSLGWRNYEQYF. The CDR3 bases are TGTGCCAGCAGCTTAGGGTGGAGAAACTACGAGCAGTACTTC. The complete variable domain, with remaining parts taken from reference TRBV7-2 and TRBJ2-7, reads GAGVSQSPSNKVTEKGKDVELRCDPISGHTALYWYRQSLGQGLEFLIYFQGNSAPDKSGLPSDRFSAERTGGSVSTLTIQRTQQEDSAVYLCASSLGWRNYEQYFGPGTRLTVT.

This clonotype occurred a few times. Relative to the germline gene, one junction end is altered; a read error may explain this. The rearrangement links TRBV7-8 to TRBJ1-5, with no clear D. The CDR3 spans 15 residues. Germline V gene data show CDR1 as SGHVS and CDR2 as FQNEAQ. The CDR3 spells CASSQVPVGNQLQHF. CDR3 sequence (DNA): TGTGCCAGCAGCCAAGTGCCGGTTGGGAATCAGCTCCAGCATTTT.

The chain joins TRBV27 to TRBJ2-1, with D unresolved. The J call may not be correct, given that the DNA end is closer to TRBJ2-7. Germline V gene sequence: CDR1 MNHEY, CDR2 SMNVEV (reference sequence). This CDR3 is 15 amino acids long. CDR3 loop: CASSLKGYHYNEQYF. CDR3 nucleotide sequence: TGTGCCAGCAGTTTGAAGGGATACCATTACAATGAGCAGTACTTC.

There are a few counts of this clonotype. The V gene is TRBV4-3, the J gene TRBJ2-7; D might be TRBD1 (5 bases). Trimming shortened V by 1 base and J by 1 base, and 11 bases separated the two germline ends. CDR3 length equals 15 residues. From germline, CDR1 is LGHNA and CDR2 YSLEER. Written as DNA, the CDR3 is TGCGCCAGCAGCCAAGTAATCGCAGGGTCCTACGAGCAGTACTTC. This translates into CASSQVIAGSYEQYF.

This clonotype has a single count. The genes are TRBV2 and TRBJ1-4; D is perhaps TRBD1 (5 bases). CDR1 SNHLY and CDR2 FYNNEI come from the germline V gene. Trimming took 7 bases from V and 5 from J, leaving 14 bases between them. This CDR3 is built from 14 residues. This chain's CDR3 is CASKDGAGNEKLFF. The CDR3 bases are TGTGCCAGCAAGGACGGGGCAGGCAATGAAAAACTGTTTTTT.

Concerning this clonotype: This could be a read error, since a much larger clone is one nucleotide away. V and J are TRBV9 and TRBJ2-3, with D perhaps TRBD2 (5 bases). Germline loops: CDR1 SGDLS, CDR2 YYNGEE. This CDR3 contains 14 residues. The CDR3 sequence: CAGSGSFPSDTQYF. The CDR3 coding sequence is TGTGCCGGCAGCGGAAGTTTCCCTTCAGATACGCAGTATTTT.

About this clonotype: A junction boundary mismatches the germline segment, possibly from a read error. This rearrangement joins TRBV6-5 to TRBJ2-1; the match to TRBD1 covers 12 bases. CDR1 is MNHEY and CDR2 is SVGAGI in the germline V gene. CDR3 size: 16 residues. CDR3 DNA: TGTGCCAACAGTTACTCGCCGGGACAGGGGGCCCTTGAGCAGTTCTTC. It codes for CANSYSPGQGALEQFF.

V is TRBV6-2 or TRBV6-3 and J is TRBJ1-1, with 7 positions matching TRBD1. The CDR3 contains 14 residues. Germline V gene sequence: CDR1 MNHEY, CDR2 SVGEGT. CDR3 residues: CGTGSPVVNTEAFF. DNA of the CDR3: TGTGGGACAGGTTCACCGGTGGTGAACACTGAAGCTTTCTTT.

The CDR3 loop is CATSDLGRTGYNEQYF. CDR3 DNA: TGTGCCACCAGTGATTTAGGGAGGACAGGGTACAATGAGCAGTACTTC. V and J are TRBV24-1 and TRBJ2-5; 8 bases are a match to TRBD1. CDR3 size: 16 residues. Germline trimming cut 1 base from V and 11 bases from J; bases unmatched to any gene: 14. CDR1 is KGHDR and CDR2 is SFDVKD in the germline V gene.

The chain recombines TRBV30 with TRBJ2-7; TRBD2 might be the D (5 bases). This CDR3 is built from 15 residues. Trimming left V 0 bases short and J 1 base short, with 13 bases between. The germline V gene encodes CDR1 GTSNPN and CDR2 SVGIG (reference sequence). CDR3: CAWSVGRGSSYEQYF. CDR3 nucleotides: TGTGCCTGGAGTGTCGGACGCGGGTCATCCTACGAGCAGTACTTC.

This clonotype appeared a few times. This chain links TRBV12-3 or TRBV12-4 with TRBJ1-1; TRBD1 might be the D (6 bases). The V and J ends lost 8 bases and 5 bases respectively, with 18 bases between them. There are 14 residues in the CDR3. CDR3 DNA sequence: TGTGCCAGCGACTTGGGGGCAGGGGAAACTGAAGCTTTCTTT. As protein: CASDLGAGETEAFF.

This clonotype was recorded a few times. The chain combines TRBV24-1 with TRBJ2-3; either TRBD1 or TRBD2 may fit D (5 bases each). Trimming shortened V by 3 bases and J by 1 base, and 13 bases separated the two germline ends. Germline V gives CDR1 KGHDR, CDR2 SFDVKD. The CDR3 runs to 16 residues. The CDR3 region is CATSDPRDGGTDTQYF. Here the CDR3 DNA reads TGTGCCACCAGTGATCCCCGGGACGGAGGCACAGATACGCAGTATTTT.

The genes are TRBV12-3 or TRBV12-4 and TRBJ1-1; no reliable D call. Between the trimmed V and J ends, which lost 3 bases and 6 bases, there was a span of 17 bases. The CDR3 runs to 15 residues. The DNA for the CDR3 is TGTGCCAGCAGTTTGCGCCCCCTTGGGCCATCTGAAGCTTTCTTT. It encodes CASSLRPLGPSEAFF.

Many counts were recorded for this clonotype. The rearrangement links TRBV12-3 or TRBV12-4 to TRBJ1-4; 7 positions match TRBD1. The CDR3 length is 14 residues. Trimming took 5 bases from V and 3 from J; bases not matched to a gene: 3. In DNA, the CDR3 is TGTGCCAGCAGTCCGGGACAGTCTAATGAAAAACTGTTTTTT. Translating it yields CASSPGQSNEKLFF.

This chain joins TRBV20-1 and TRBJ1-1; D call uncertain. Looked up from germline, CDR1 is DFQATT and CDR2 is SNEGSKA (reference sequence). The CDR3 length is 15 residues. Trimming removed 0 bases from V and 5 bases from J, with 16 bases in between. The CDR3 spells CSARDLSQTGTEAFF. The CDR3 nucleotides read TGCAGTGCTAGAGATCTATCCCAGACGGGTACTGAAGCTTTCTTT.

V and J are TRBV13 and TRBJ2-3; D may correspond to TRBD1 or TRBD2 (5 bases each). Trimming shortened V by 5 bases and J by 6 bases, and 21 bases separated the two germline ends. The CDR3 has 16 amino acids. Germline-derived CDR1 and CDR2 are PRHDT and FYEKMQ (reference sequence). The CDR3 nucleotides are TGTGCCAGCAGCCGCCGGGGCCGTAGGTCGGCCGATACGCAGTATTTT. Protein product: CASSRRGRRSADTQYF.

CDR3 DNA sequence: TGCAGTGCGGGGGCGGCAACTAATGAAAAACTGTTTTTT. It yields the protein CSAGAATNEKLFF. V is TRBV20-1 and J is TRBJ1-4; perhaps TRBD1 as D (6 bases). The V gene's germline CDR1 is DFQATT and CDR2 SNEGSKA (reference sequence). V was shortened by 6 bases and J by 0 bases, with 8 bases between the two germline ends. The CDR3 consists of 13 residues.

The rearrangement uses TRBV4-2 and TRBJ2-1; possible D gene TRBD2, 7 bases. This CDR3 is built from 16 residues. Per the germline V gene, CDR1 is LGHNA and CDR2 is YNFKEQ. V dropped 2 bases and J dropped 6 bases, with 17 bases sitting between them. The CDR3 reads CASSQWGGGLGNEQFF. The CDR3 coding sequence is TGTGCCAGCAGCCAATGGGGGGGGGGCCTTGGCAATGAGCAGTTCTTC.

V usage is TRBV3-1 and J usage is TRBJ2-1; no firm D call. V shed 4 bases and J shed 5 bases, with 9 bases lying between them. The CDR3 length is 13 residues. Germline CDR1 is LGHDT and CDR2 is YNNKEL (reference sequence). The CDR3 sequence: CASSRLTNNEQFF. The CDR3 bases are TGTGCCAGCAGCCGCCTTACAAACAATGAGCAGTTCTTC.